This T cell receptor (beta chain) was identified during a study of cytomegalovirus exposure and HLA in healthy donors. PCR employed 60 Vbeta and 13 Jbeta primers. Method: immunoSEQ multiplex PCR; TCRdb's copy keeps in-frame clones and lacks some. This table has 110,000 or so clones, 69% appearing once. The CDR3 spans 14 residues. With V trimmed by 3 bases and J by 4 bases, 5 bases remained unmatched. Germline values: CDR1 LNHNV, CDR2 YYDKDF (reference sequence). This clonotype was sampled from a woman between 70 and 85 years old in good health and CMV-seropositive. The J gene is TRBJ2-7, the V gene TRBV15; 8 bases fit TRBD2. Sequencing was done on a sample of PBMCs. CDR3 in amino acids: CATSRASGPYEQYF. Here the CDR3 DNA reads TGTGCCACCAGCAGGGCTAGCGGGCCATACGAGCAGTACTTC.